The entry that follows covers one TCR beta chain sequence. Its antigen is not known. The data are from a study of monozygotic twins with inflammatory bowel disease. Overall study findings and caveats: The study supported no single strong signal or clonotype linked to IBD. TCRbeta diversity (inverse Simpson) was lower in IBD patients than in healthy co-twins.

No DNA is given; TCRdb re-called the 5' RACE reads and lists each CDR3 protein once. The sample's table shows around 410,000 distinct CDR3 sequences. The material sequenced was blood. The receptor comes from a human donor with ulcerative colitis or Crohn's disease, or a healthy co-twin of an affected twin (not recorded which).

The CDR3 loop is CASSLATSAEETQYF. This rearrangement joins TRBV5-1 to TRBJ2-5; the D call of TRBD2 rests on TCRdb alone, since no DNA is present to check it. The germline CDR1 and CDR2 sequences are SGHRS and YFSETQ. The CDR3 runs 15 residues.